This T cell receptor (beta chain) was captured in a study of patients and donors after allogeneic stem cell transplantation. Germline CDR1 reads MDHEN; CDR2 reads SYDVKM. Trimming took off 6 bases at V and 12 bases at J, with 20 bases between the two ends. The CDR3 totals 13 residues. Each CDR3 protein is one row after TCRdb ran MiXCR on the RT-PCR reads. Of roughly 180,000 distinct CDR3 sequences in the sample, 41% were seen once. The V gene is TRBV28, the J gene TRBJ1-2; weak D call: TRBD1 (5 bases). Source material: blood, either unsorted or a sorted T cell fraction (not recorded which). The receptor comes from a human donor who was either an allogeneic HSCT recipient or a stem cell or donor lymphocyte infusion donor (not recorded which). It is not recorded whose cells these are; they may come from a transplant donor. This CDR3 is CASRQSAGTLNTF. As DNA, the CDR3 is TGTGCCAGCAGACAATCCGCCGGGACCTTGAACACCTTC.